This T cell receptor (beta chain) was recovered during a study of shared clonotypes between healthy human individuals. Findings and caveats of the study: Generally, naive subsets came out with larger estimated richness than memory subsets.

V was pared by 6 bases and J by 7 bases, with 4 bases of the junction left unmatched. CDR1 and CDR2 (germline): SGHNT, YYREEE (reference sequence). There are 12 residues in the CDR3. Naive CD8 isolation took CD45RO-negative cells positively selected for CCR7 and excluded terminally differentiated effector memory CD45RA+ cells. The input for sorted-subset replicate PCRs was about 210 ng DNA, about 29,000 T cell genomes. Produced via immunoSEQ multiplex PCR; TCRdb's table is partial and in-frame only. The data contain about 820,000 clones, nearly 95% of them singletons. About this clone: Its target is not known.

The chain carries TRBV5-4 and TRBJ1-2; 9 bases agree with TRBD1. The sequencing input was naive CD8+ T cells sorted from blood. The receptor comes from a young man in good health. CDR3: CASTGQGSGYTF. The CDR3 DNA is TGTGCCAGCACCGGACAGGGGAGTGGCTACACCTTC. The variable domain in full, completed from reference TRBV5-4 and TRBJ1-2, reads ETGVTQSPTHLIKTRGQQVTLRCSSQSGHNTVSWYQQALGQGPQFIFQYYREEENGRGNFPPRFSGLQFPNYSSELNVNALELDDSALYLCASTGQGSGYTFGSGTRLTVV.